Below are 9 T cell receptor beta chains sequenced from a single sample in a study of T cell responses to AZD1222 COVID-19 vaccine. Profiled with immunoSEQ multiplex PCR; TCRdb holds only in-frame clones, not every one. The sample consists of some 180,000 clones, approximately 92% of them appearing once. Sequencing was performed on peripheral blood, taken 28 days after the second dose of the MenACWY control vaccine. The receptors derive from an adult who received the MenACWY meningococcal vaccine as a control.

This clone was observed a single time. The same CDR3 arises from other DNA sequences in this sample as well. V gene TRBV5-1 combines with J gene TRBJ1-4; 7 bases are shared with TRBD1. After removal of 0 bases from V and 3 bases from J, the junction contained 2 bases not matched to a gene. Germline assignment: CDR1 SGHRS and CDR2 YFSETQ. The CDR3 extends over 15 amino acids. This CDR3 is CASSLAGQSNEKLFF. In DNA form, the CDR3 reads TGCGCCAGCAGCTTGGCGGGACAGTCTAATGAAAAACTGTTTTTT.

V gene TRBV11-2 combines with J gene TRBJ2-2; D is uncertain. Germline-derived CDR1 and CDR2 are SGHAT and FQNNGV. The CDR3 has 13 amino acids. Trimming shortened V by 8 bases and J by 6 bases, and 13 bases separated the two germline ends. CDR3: CASGVQGAGELFF. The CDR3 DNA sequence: TGTGCCAGCGGGGTCCAAGGCGCCGGGGAGCTGTTTTTT.

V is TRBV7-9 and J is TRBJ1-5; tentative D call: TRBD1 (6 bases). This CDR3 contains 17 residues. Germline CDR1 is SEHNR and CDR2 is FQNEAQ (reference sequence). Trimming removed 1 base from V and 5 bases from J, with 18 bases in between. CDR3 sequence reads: CASSLVAFGQRDQPQHF. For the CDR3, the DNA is TGTGCCAGCAGCTTAGTGGCCTTTGGACAGCGGGATCAGCCCCAGCATTTT.

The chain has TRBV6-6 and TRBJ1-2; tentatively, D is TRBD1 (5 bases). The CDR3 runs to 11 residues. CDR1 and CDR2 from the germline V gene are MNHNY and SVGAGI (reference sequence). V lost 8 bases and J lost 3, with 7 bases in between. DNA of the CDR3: TGTGCCAGCGACAGTGACTATGGCTACACCTTC. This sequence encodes CASDSDYGYTF.

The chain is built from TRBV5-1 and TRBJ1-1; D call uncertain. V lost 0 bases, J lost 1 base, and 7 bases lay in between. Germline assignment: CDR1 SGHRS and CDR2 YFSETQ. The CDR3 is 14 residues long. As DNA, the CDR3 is TGCGCCAGCAGCTTGGCCCCACCGAACACTGAAGCTTTCTTT. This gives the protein CASSLAPPNTEAFF.

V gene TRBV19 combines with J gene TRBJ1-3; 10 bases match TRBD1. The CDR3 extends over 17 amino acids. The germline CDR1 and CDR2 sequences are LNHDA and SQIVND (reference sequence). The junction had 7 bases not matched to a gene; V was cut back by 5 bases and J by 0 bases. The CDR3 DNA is TGTGCCAGTAGTGCGGGACAGGGGCCTTCCTCTGGAAACACCATATATTTT. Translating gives CASSAGQGPSSGNTIYF.

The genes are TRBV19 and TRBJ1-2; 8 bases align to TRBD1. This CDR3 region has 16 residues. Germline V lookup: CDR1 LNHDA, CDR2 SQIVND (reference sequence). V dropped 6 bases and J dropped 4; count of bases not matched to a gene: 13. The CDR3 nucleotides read TGTGCCAGTAGAGGGCGAGGGCAGGGGGCAGGCTATGGCTACACCTTC. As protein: CASRGRGQGAGYGYTF.

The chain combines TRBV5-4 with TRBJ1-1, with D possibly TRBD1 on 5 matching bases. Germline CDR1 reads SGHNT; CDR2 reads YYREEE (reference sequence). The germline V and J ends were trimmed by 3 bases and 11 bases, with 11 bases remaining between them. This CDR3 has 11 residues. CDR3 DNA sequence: TGTGCCAGCAGCTCCCGGGGGGAGGCTTTCTTT. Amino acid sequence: CASSSRGEAFF.

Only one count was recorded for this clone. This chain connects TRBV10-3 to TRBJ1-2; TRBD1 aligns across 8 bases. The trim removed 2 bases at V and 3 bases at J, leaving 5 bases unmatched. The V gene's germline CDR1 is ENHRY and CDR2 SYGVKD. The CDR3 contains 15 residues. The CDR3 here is CAISERLTGDYGYTF. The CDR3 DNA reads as TGTGCCATCAGTGAGAGATTGACAGGGGACTATGGCTACACCTTC.